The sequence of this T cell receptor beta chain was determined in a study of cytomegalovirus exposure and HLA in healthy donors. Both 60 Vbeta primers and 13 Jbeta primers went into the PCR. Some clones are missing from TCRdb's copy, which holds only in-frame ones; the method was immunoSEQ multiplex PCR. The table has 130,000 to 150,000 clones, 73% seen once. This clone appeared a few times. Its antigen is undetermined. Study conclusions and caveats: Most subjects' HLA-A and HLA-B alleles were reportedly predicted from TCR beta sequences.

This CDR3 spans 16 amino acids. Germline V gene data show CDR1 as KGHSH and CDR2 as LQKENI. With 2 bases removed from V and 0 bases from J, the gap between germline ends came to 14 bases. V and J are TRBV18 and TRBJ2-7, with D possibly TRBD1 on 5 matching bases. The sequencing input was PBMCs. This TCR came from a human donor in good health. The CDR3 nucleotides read TGTGCCAGCTCACCAGCAGGGCCTACAAGCTCCTACGAGCAGTACTTC. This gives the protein CASSPAGPTSSYEQYF.